This T cell receptor beta chain was identified in a study of multiple sclerosis patients with progressive multifocal leukoencephalopathy. Libraries were prepared by immunoSEQ multiplex PCR; TCRdb keeps only in-frame clonotypes and omits some of them. This sample yields tens of thousands of clones, of which roughly 87% are seen a single time; under 4% belongs to the top ten. With regard to this clone: The target antigen is unknown.

Study-level findings and limits: TRBV and TRBJ usage showed no common pattern when PML developed.

Time point: time of PML onset. The sequenced sample was PBMCs, obtained from a patient treated with natalizumab. The source of this sequence is a human donor with progressive multifocal leukoencephalopathy.

The CDR3 reads CASSRSGTGGWTDTQYF. The CDR3 nucleotides read TGCGCCAGCAGCCGTTCTGGGACAGGGGGGTGGACAGATACGCAGTATTTT. The V call is TRBV4-1, the J call TRBJ2-3; 11 bases are shared with TRBD1. CDR1 is MGHRA and CDR2 is YSYEKL in the germline V gene. The CDR3 runs to 17 residues. V was clipped by 4 bases and J by 3 bases; unmatched bases: 9.